Sequencing of this T cell receptor beta chain was carried out in a study of blood T cell repertoires in COVID-19. As for the study in general: COVID-19 samples, acute and convalescent, were from the United States, Italy and Spain. In each case, the material was cDNA or gDNA derived from T cells, B-cell-depleted T cells, or PBMCs.

Patients of the Seattle cohort, enrolled during active infection, were followed longitudinally. In the original analysis: Amplification of reference gene primers provided the estimated nucleated cell counts. Measured with immunoSEQ multiplex PCR; TCRdb has only the in-frame clones, and not every one. Clone size and V and J calls were adopted from that table, with D and trimming inferred from the DNA. The sample has 150,000 to 200,000 clones; approximately 87% are singletons. Deletions cut 6 bases from V and 2 bases from J, with 8 bases between. The CDR3 is 12 residues long. Looked up from germline, CDR1 is MNHEY and CDR2 is SVGEGT.

The chain is built from TRBV6-2 or TRBV6-3 and TRBJ2-7; D remains ambiguous. Sequenced sample: peripheral blood. This sequence was found in a woman aged 55 to 70 with COVID-19, enrolled during active disease. The DNA for the CDR3 is TGTGCCAGCAGCGCGAGGCCCTACGAGCAGTACTTC. Its protein is CASSARPYEQYF.